This T cell receptor (beta chain) was identified during a study of blood T cell repertoires in COVID-19. Study-level background: Italy, Spain and the United States were the sources of the convalescent and acute COVID-19 samples. The cDNA or gDNA used as material had been derived from T cells, B-cell-depleted T cells, or PBMCs.

The V and J ends lost 3 bases and 10 bases respectively, with 12 bases between them. The CDR3 runs to 12 residues. Germline CDR1 reads LNHNV; CDR2 reads YYDKDF (reference sequence). Enrolment of Seattle patients took place during active infection, and they were followed longitudinally. How the authors handled the data: Estimates of nucleated cell counts were drawn from the amplification of reference gene primers. TCRdb's table, derived via immunoSEQ multiplex PCR, lists solely in-frame clones and lacks some. V, J and clone size are those of that table, while D and trimming were read from the DNA. The sample carries 100,000 to 150,000 clones, around 83% recorded once.

Sample: peripheral blood. The source is an elderly woman with COVID-19, enrolled during active disease. This chain connects TRBV15 to TRBJ1-2; D is possibly TRBD1 (5 bases). CDR3 protein: CATSSPGQDYTF. CDR3 DNA sequence: TGTGCCACCAGCAGCCCTGGACAAGACTACACCTTC.